A single sample gave rise to the 6 T cell receptor beta chains below, sequenced in a study of cytomegalovirus exposure and HLA in healthy donors (dated by TCRdb to the late 2010s). Library preparation was by the immunoSEQ multiplex PCR assay. The multiplex PCR relied on a mix of 60 forward primers for TCR Vbeta segments and 13 reverse primers for TCR Jbeta segments. In its TCRdb copy, this immuneACCESS table keeps in-frame sequences only and misses some clones. Where compared with another copy, unresolved V genes explain less than half of these, and the others have no known cause. In this sample the table shows about 150,000 clones, 84% of which occur a single time. The top ten clonotypes cover 0.38% of the sample. Sequencing used PBMCs. These receptor sequences come from a boy younger than 10 in good health and CMV-seronegative.

The chain couples TRBV10-1 to TRBJ1-2; TRBD1 agrees at 9 bases. J lost 6 bases, V lost 6 bases, and 14 bases had no gene match. CDR1 and CDR2 (germline): WNHNN, SYGVQD (reference sequence). The CDR3 runs 16 residues. The CDR3 nucleotides read TGCGCCAGCAGGTTTATCTTGGGACAGGGCGAGAATGGCTACACCTTC. Translating gives CASRFILGQGENGYTF.

The genes are TRBV6-6 and TRBJ2-2; no definite D call. The CDR3 runs 12 residues. Trimming took 9 bases from V and 0 from J, leaving 5 bases between them. Germline CDR1 MNHNY, CDR2 SVGAGI (reference sequence). The CDR3 here is CASAANTGELFF. In DNA form, the CDR3 reads TGTGCCAGTGCAGCGAACACCGGGGAGCTGTTTTTT.

On this clone: The same CDR3 is also encoded by other DNA sequences in this sample. The V gene is TRBV6-1, the J gene TRBJ2-7; D may be TRBD2 (5 bases). The germline V gene encodes CDR1 MNHNS and CDR2 SASEGT. Trimming left V 7 bases short and J 2 bases short, with 12 bases between. CDR3 length equals 13 residues. The CDR3 is CASNPTGTYEQYF. The CDR3 bases are TGTGCCAGCAATCCGACGGGGACCTACGAGCAGTACTTC.

This clone was picked up a small number of times. V is TRBV5-4 and J is TRBJ2-7; 9 bases match TRBD1. Trimming removed 2 bases from V and 2 bases from J; junction bases left unmatched: 8. From germline, CDR1 is SGHNT and CDR2 YYREEE (reference sequence). This CDR3 spans 16 amino acids. CDR3 residues: CASSFKGTGSPYEQYF. In DNA form, the CDR3 reads TGTGCCAGCAGCTTTAAAGGGACAGGGAGTCCCTACGAGCAGTACTTC.

The J gene is TRBJ1-1, the V gene TRBV7-8; no clear D gene. CDR3 size: 16 residues. Trimming took 2 bases from V and 1 from J, leaving 14 bases between them. Germline CDR1 SGHVS, CDR2 FQNEAQ. The chain's CDR3 is CASSLPRLTPNTEAFF. CDR3 nucleotide sequence: TGTGCCAGCAGCTTACCGAGACTAACCCCGAACACTGAAGCTTTCTTT.

The chain recombines TRBV30 with TRBJ1-5, with a possible D match to TRBD1 (6 bases). The V gene's germline CDR1 is GTSNPN and CDR2 SVGIG (reference sequence). CDR3 length: 13 amino acids. V dropped 5 bases and J dropped 1 base, with 9 bases sitting between them. In DNA form, the CDR3 reads TGTGCCTGGGGGACACAGAGCAATCAGCCCCAGCATTTT. Protein: CAWGTQSNQPQHF.